Listed below are T cell receptor beta chains from one sample, sequenced in a study of shared clonotypes between healthy human individuals. Measured with immunoSEQ multiplex PCR; TCRdb has only the in-frame clones, and not every one. The sample lists roughly 640,000 clones, around two thirds occurring once. The sequencing input was memory CD4+ T cells sorted from blood. The receptor source for this set is a woman in her twenties or thirties in good health. Both conserved end residues are part of each CDR3. Fields, in order: D gene, V gene, clone size, J gene, CDR3 protein, CDR3 DNA. The D gene is left open where the match is weak. Where a row states a size, it is once, few, many or the class of an expanded clone; other rows omit it.

d_gene: -; v_gene: TRBV18; abundance: -; j_gene: TRBJ2-6; CDR3aa: CASSPNWYGANVLTF; CDR3nt: TGTGCCAGCTCACCTAATTGGTACGGGGCCAACGTCCTGACTTTC
d_gene: TRBD1; v_gene: TRBV7-8; abundance: -; j_gene: TRBJ2-7; CDR3aa: CASSKSTAGTGGAYEQYF; CDR3nt: TGTGCCAGCAGCAAGAGCACCGCGGGGACAGGGGGCGCTTACGAGCAGTACTTC
d_gene: TRBD2; v_gene: TRBV11-2; abundance: -; j_gene: TRBJ2-5; CDR3aa: CASNALGLAGQETQYF; CDR3nt: TGTGCCAGCAATGCACTCGGACTAGCGGGACAAGAGACCCAGTACTTC
d_gene: -; v_gene: TRBV27; abundance: few; j_gene: TRBJ2-3; CDR3aa: CASSLLSGSTQYF; CDR3nt: TGTGCCAGCAGTTTGCTTAGTGGGAGTACGCAGTATTTT
d_gene: -; v_gene: TRBV7-8; abundance: -; j_gene: TRBJ1-2; CDR3aa: CASSRQGTYGYTF; CDR3nt: TGTGCCAGCAGTAGGCAGGGGACCTATGGCTACACCTTC
d_gene: TRBD1; v_gene: TRBV2; abundance: -; j_gene: TRBJ2-3; CDR3aa: CASSRQGAGTDTQYF; CDR3nt: TGTGCCAGCAGCAGACAGGGTGCGGGCACAGATACGCAGTATTTT
d_gene: -; v_gene: TRBV7-9; abundance: -; j_gene: TRBJ2-5; CDR3aa: CASTRVGTETQYF; CDR3nt: TGTGCCAGCACCCGGGTGGGTACGGAGACCCAGTACTTC
d_gene: TRBD2; v_gene: TRBV19; abundance: -; j_gene: TRBJ2-5; CDR3aa: CATNRASGETQYF; CDR3nt: TGTGCCACCAATAGGGCTAGCGGTGAGACCCAGTACTTC
d_gene: -; v_gene: TRBV11-2; abundance: -; j_gene: TRBJ2-7; CDR3aa: CASSTGSVPSYEQYF; CDR3nt: TGTGCCAGCAGCACCGGCAGCGTACCCTCCTACGAGCAGTACTTC
d_gene: TRBD1; v_gene: TRBV6-1; abundance: -; j_gene: TRBJ1-5; CDR3aa: CASSVNRQGLNQPQHF; CDR3nt: TGTGCCAGCAGTGTGAACCGACAGGGACTGAATCAGCCCCAGCATTTT
d_gene: -; v_gene: TRBV25-1; abundance: few; j_gene: TRBJ2-7; CDR3aa: CASSQRSEQYF; CDR3nt: TGTGCCAGCAGTCAGAGAAGCGAGCAGTACTTC
d_gene: -; v_gene: TRBV14; abundance: -; j_gene: TRBJ2-7; CDR3aa: CASSQAIGQGTYEQYF; CDR3nt: TGTGCCAGCAGCCAAGCTATCGGCCAGGGGACCTACGAGCAGTACTTC
d_gene: TRBD1; v_gene: TRBV7-9; abundance: -; j_gene: TRBJ2-2; CDR3aa: CASNRGERENGELFF; CDR3nt: TGTGCCAGCAACAGGGGGGAACGGGAGAACGGGGAGCTGTTTTTT
d_gene: TRBD1; v_gene: TRBV9; abundance: few; j_gene: TRBJ1-2; CDR3aa: CASSQGQEPYGYTF; CDR3nt: TGTGCCAGCAGCCAAGGACAGGAACCCTATGGCTACACCTTC
d_gene: -; v_gene: TRBV11-2; abundance: -; j_gene: TRBJ2-1; CDR3aa: CASRKDTGYYNEQFF; CDR3nt: TGTGCCAGCAGAAAAGACACAGGCTACTACAATGAGCAGTTCTTC
d_gene: -; v_gene: TRBV28; abundance: -; j_gene: TRBJ1-5; CDR3aa: CASSFQGGNNQPQHF; CDR3nt: TGTGCCAGCAGTTTCCAGGGTGGAAACAATCAGCCCCAGCATTTT
d_gene: TRBD1; v_gene: TRBV28; abundance: -; j_gene: TRBJ2-1; CDR3aa: CASTLTGGSFNSYNEQFF; CDR3nt: TGTGCCAGCACCCTGACAGGGGGTTCCTTCAACTCCTACAATGAGCAGTTCTTC
d_gene: -; v_gene: TRBV18; abundance: -; j_gene: TRBJ1-5; CDR3aa: CASSPPGGGDQPQHF; CDR3nt: TGTGCCAGCTCACCACCTGGCGGGGGGGATCAGCCCCAGCATTTT
d_gene: TRBD1; v_gene: TRBV28; abundance: -; j_gene: TRBJ1-2; CDR3aa: CASREGQGGYGYTF; CDR3nt: TGTGCCAGCAGAGAGGGACAGGGGGGCTATGGCTACACCTTC
d_gene: -; v_gene: TRBV4-1; abundance: -; j_gene: TRBJ2-7; CDR3aa: CASSRTHRETSYEQYF; CDR3nt: TGCGCCAGCAGCCGCACACACAGGGAGACTTCCTACGAGCAGTACTTC
d_gene: -; v_gene: TRBV19; abundance: -; j_gene: TRBJ1-5; CDR3aa: CASTARGVPHSNQPQHF; CDR3nt: TGTGCCAGTACCGCCCGAGGGGTCCCCCATAGCAATCAGCCCCAGCATTTT
d_gene: TRBD1; v_gene: TRBV7-2; abundance: -; j_gene: TRBJ2-7; CDR3aa: CASTLSGGDTYEQYF; CDR3nt: TGTGCCAGCACCTTGTCAGGGGGTGACACCTACGAGCAGTACTTC
d_gene: -; v_gene: TRBV4-1; abundance: -; j_gene: TRBJ1-5; CDR3aa: CASSQRGFNQPQHF; CDR3nt: TGCGCCAGCAGCCAACGGGGATTCAATCAGCCCCAGCATTTT
d_gene: -; v_gene: TRBV27; abundance: once; j_gene: TRBJ2-1; CDR3aa: CASSLFHRGGSYNEQFF; CDR3nt: TGTGCCAGCAGTTTATTCCATCGGGGAGGCTCCTACAATGAGCAGTTCTTC
d_gene: -; v_gene: TRBV11-2; abundance: -; j_gene: TRBJ1-1; CDR3aa: CASSHYTSKNTEAFF; CDR3nt: TGTGCCAGCAGCCACTACACGAGTAAGAACACTGAAGCTTTCTTT
d_gene: TRBD2; v_gene: TRBV28; abundance: once; j_gene: TRBJ2-7; CDR3aa: CASRSGRFYEQYF; CDR3nt: TGTGCCAGCCGGAGCGGGAGGTTCTACGAGCAGTACTTC
d_gene: TRBD1; v_gene: TRBV27; abundance: -; j_gene: TRBJ2-5; CDR3aa: CASSLNRGYQETQYF; CDR3nt: TGTGCCAGCAGTTTAAACAGGGGATACCAAGAGACCCAGTACTTC
d_gene: TRBD2; v_gene: TRBV7-9; abundance: -; j_gene: TRBJ2-5; CDR3aa: CASSRGEETQYF; CDR3nt: TGTGCCAGCAGCCGGGGGGAAGAGACCCAGTACTTC
d_gene: TRBD2; v_gene: TRBV11-2; abundance: -; j_gene: TRBJ2-1; CDR3aa: CASSFRSGRGQNEQFF; CDR3nt: TGTGCCAGCAGCTTCCGGAGCGGGAGAGGTCAAAATGAGCAGTTCTTC
d_gene: -; v_gene: TRBV9; abundance: -; j_gene: TRBJ2-1; CDR3aa: CASSVEGESYNEQFF; CDR3nt: TGTGCCAGCAGCGTAGAAGGGGAATCCTACAATGAGCAGTTCTTC
d_gene: -; v_gene: TRBV2; abundance: -; j_gene: TRBJ1-5; CDR3aa: CASKFDISNQPQHF; CDR3nt: TGTGCCAGCAAATTTGACATTAGCAATCAGCCCCAGCATTTT
d_gene: TRBD2; v_gene: TRBV11-3; abundance: -; j_gene: TRBJ2-5; CDR3aa: CASSLRGGTQYF; CDR3nt: TGTGCCAGCAGCTTACGGGGGGGGACCCAGTACTTC
d_gene: -; v_gene: TRBV27; abundance: -; j_gene: TRBJ1-5; CDR3aa: CASSPDTGNGNQPQHF; CDR3nt: TGTGCCAGCAGTCCAGATACAGGGAACGGAAATCAGCCCCAGCATTTT
d_gene: -; v_gene: TRBV7-9; abundance: few; j_gene: TRBJ1-2; CDR3aa: CASSLAPMQDGYTF; CDR3nt: TGTGCCAGCAGCTTAGCGCCGATGCAGGACGGCTACACCTTC
d_gene: -; v_gene: TRBV2; abundance: -; j_gene: TRBJ2-1; CDR3aa: CASGRTTYNEQFF; CDR3nt: TGTGCCAGCGGCCGGACTACTTACAATGAGCAGTTCTTC
d_gene: TRBD2; v_gene: TRBV7-2; abundance: -; j_gene: TRBJ2-7; CDR3aa: CASSEHQWGLESSYEQYF; CDR3nt: TGTGCCAGCAGCGAGCACCAATGGGGACTAGAATCAAGCTACGAGCAGTACTTC
d_gene: -; v_gene: TRBV28; abundance: -; j_gene: TRBJ1-1; CDR3aa: CASTTGGEREAFF; CDR3nt: TGTGCCAGCACTACGGGGGGGGAAAGAGAAGCTTTCTTT
d_gene: TRBD2; v_gene: TRBV5-4; abundance: -; j_gene: TRBJ2-7; CDR3aa: CASRGGTSGLGEQYF; CDR3nt: TGTGCCAGCAGGGGGGGGACTAGCGGCCTCGGGGAGCAGTACTTC
d_gene: -; v_gene: TRBV7-8; abundance: -; j_gene: TRBJ2-3; CDR3aa: CASSFGTRADTQYF; CDR3nt: TGTGCCAGCAGCTTCGGGACTCGCGCAGATACGCAGTATTTT
d_gene: -; v_gene: TRBV27; abundance: -; j_gene: TRBJ2-6; CDR3aa: CASSSLVGAGANVLTF; CDR3nt: TGTGCCAGCAGTTCCCTTGTAGGAGCTGGGGCCAACGTCCTGACTTTC
d_gene: TRBD2; v_gene: TRBV30; abundance: once; j_gene: TRBJ2-1; CDR3aa: CAWRFASGVYNEQFF; CDR3nt: TGTGCCTGGAGATTCGCTAGCGGGGTATACAATGAGCAGTTCTTC
d_gene: -; v_gene: TRBV5-5; abundance: -; j_gene: TRBJ2-3; CDR3aa: CASSLVRGQTDTQYF; CDR3nt: TGTGCCAGCAGCTTGGTCCGGGGGCAGACAGATACGCAGTATTTT
d_gene: TRBD1; v_gene: TRBV5-6; abundance: -; j_gene: TRBJ1-2; CDR3aa: CASSRTGASYGYTF; CDR3nt: TGTGCCAGCAGCAGGACAGGGGCCTCCTATGGCTACACCTTC
d_gene: -; v_gene: TRBV30; abundance: -; j_gene: TRBJ1-1; CDR3aa: CAWRAFEGRETEAFF; CDR3nt: TGTGCCTGGAGGGCCTTCGAGGGGCGAGAAACTGAAGCTTTCTTT
d_gene: TRBD2; v_gene: TRBV7-6; abundance: -; j_gene: TRBJ2-7; CDR3aa: CASSLGLASGRYEQYF; CDR3nt: TGTGCCAGCAGCTTAGGGTTGGCTAGCGGGAGGTACGAGCAGTACTTC
d_gene: TRBD2; v_gene: TRBV5-6; abundance: -; j_gene: TRBJ2-2; CDR3aa: CASSLAGVVGELFF; CDR3nt: TGTGCCAGCAGCTTAGCGGGGGTTGTCGGGGAGCTGTTTTTT
d_gene: -; v_gene: TRBV7-8; abundance: once; j_gene: TRBJ2-3; CDR3aa: CASSLKRVQPDTQYF; CDR3nt: TGTGCCAGCAGCTTAAAGCGAGTTCAGCCAGATACGCAGTATTTT
d_gene: -; v_gene: TRBV7-3; abundance: -; j_gene: TRBJ2-6; CDR3aa: CASSLQAITGANVLTF; CDR3nt: TGTGCCAGCAGCTTGCAGGCGATTACTGGGGCCAACGTCCTGACTTTC
d_gene: TRBD2; v_gene: TRBV7-9; abundance: -; j_gene: TRBJ2-1; CDR3aa: CASRKRERDYNEQFF; CDR3nt: TGTGCCAGCAGAAAGCGAGAGCGGGATTACAATGAGCAGTTCTTC
d_gene: TRBD1; v_gene: TRBV7-6; abundance: -; j_gene: TRBJ1-2; CDR3aa: CASSLVTGASGYTF; CDR3nt: TGTGCCAGCAGCTTAGTTACAGGGGCGAGTGGCTACACCTTC
d_gene: TRBD1; v_gene: TRBV18; abundance: -; j_gene: TRBJ1-5; CDR3aa: CASSPSRGDGNQPQHF; CDR3nt: TGTGCCAGCTCACCGTCCAGGGGGGATGGCAATCAGCCCCAGCATTTT
d_gene: TRBD1; v_gene: TRBV5-1; abundance: -; j_gene: TRBJ2-3; CDR3aa: CASSPGTDTFTDTQYF; CDR3nt: TGCGCCAGCAGCCCGGGGACAGACACTTTCACAGATACGCAGTATTTT